Listed below are T cell receptor beta chains from one sample, sequenced in a study of cytomegalovirus exposure and HLA in healthy donors. Profiled with immunoSEQ multiplex PCR; TCRdb holds only in-frame clones, not every one. This table has about 140,000 clones, about three quarters appearing once. The sample consisted of PBMCs. Receptor source: a man aged 35 to 55 in good health and CMV-seropositive. Both conserved end residues are part of each CDR3. The D gene is left open where the match is weak. Where a row states a size, it is once, few, many or the class of an expanded clone; other rows omit it.

j_call v_call d_call clone_size cdr3_nt cdr3_aa
TRBJ1-4 TRBV7-2 . . TGTGCCAGCAGCTCGGGTTCAGGGTCTATTAATGAAAAACTGTTTTTT CASSSGSGSINEKLFF
TRBJ2-1 TRBV30 TRBD2 . TGTGCCTGGAGTGCCCCTAGCGGGTCCTACAGCTCCTACAATGAGCAGTTCTTC CAWSAPSGSYSSYNEQFF
TRBJ2-3 TRBV19 TRBD1 . TGTGCCAGTAGTATCAGACAGGGGGGCACAGATACGCAGTATTTT CASSIRQGGTDTQYF
TRBJ2-4 TRBV19 TRBD2 . TGTGCCAGTAGCCCTACCCTAGCGGGACGGGGAAAAAACATTCAGTACTTC CASSPTLAGRGKNIQYF
TRBJ1-2 TRBV5-1 . . TGCGCCAGCAGCTTGGCAGGGCCAACCCCTACCTTC CASSLAGPTPTF
TRBJ2-2 TRBV7-2 TRBD1 . TGTGCCAGCAGACAAAAAAGGGGGCGTAGCACCGGGGAGCTGTTTTTT CASRQKRGRSTGELFF
TRBJ2-1 TRBV7-6 . few TGTGCCAGCGGATCTGCCCCGGGACACCTCTACAATGAGCAGTTCTTC CASGSAPGHLYNEQFF
TRBJ2-7 TRBV2 . . TGTGCCAGCACCCCCGAACGGGTTGGAACCTACGAGCAGTACTTC CASTPERVGTYEQYF
TRBJ1-5 TRBV21-1 . . TGTGCCAGCAGCAAAGTCTTAGACAGGACAAGACGCAATCAGCCCCAGCATTTT CASSKVLDRTRRNQPQHF
TRBJ2-7 TRBV27 TRBD1 . TGTGCCAGCAGTTCAGGGACAGGGTTCGGTTACGAGCAGTACTTC CASSSGTGFGYEQYF
TRBJ2-3 TRBV10-3 . . TGTGCCCTCCGGGGGGCTGGCACAGATACGCAGTATTTT CALRGAGTDTQYF
TRBJ2-1 TRBV4-1 TRBD2 . TGCGCCAGCAGCTCCCCGACTAGCGGGACGTACAATGAGCAGTTCTTC CASSSPTSGTYNEQFF
TRBJ2-2 TRBV5-6 . . TGTGCCAGCAGCTTTTCCGCCGGGGAGCTGTTTTTT CASSFSAGELFF
TRBJ1-5 TRBV7-9 TRBD1 few TGTGCCAGCAGCGACAGGGACAGCAATCAGCCCCAGCATTTT CASSDRDSNQPQHF
TRBJ1-2 TRBV2 TRBD1 . TGTGCCAGCAGTTCCCTGACAGGGAACTATGGCTACACCTTC CASSSLTGNYGYTF
TRBJ1-2 TRBV27 TRBD1 . TGTGCCAGCAGTTTTACAGGGGGCTATGGCTACACCTTC CASSFTGGYGYTF
TRBJ1-1 TRBV5-4 TRBD1 once TGTGCCAGCAGCTCGCAGGGGGCTAACACTGAAGCTTTCTTT CASSSQGANTEAFF
TRBJ1-5 TRBV28 . . TGTGCCAGCAGCCGGACGCCAGGGGTAGGCAATCAGCCCCAGCATTTT CASSRTPGVGNQPQHF
TRBJ2-1 TRBV30 . . TGTGCCTGTCAGGAGGGCTCCTACAATGAGCAGTTCTTC CACQEGSYNEQFF
TRBJ2-3 TRBV27 . . TGTGCCAGCAAGAGGGTAGCGGACCCATCAAGCACAGATACGCAGTATTTT CASKRVADPSSTDTQYF
TRBJ2-7 TRBV5-1 TRBD2 . TGCGCCAGCAGCTTGGTCGGGGGGTCCTACGAGCAGTACTTC CASSLVGGSYEQYF
TRBJ2-2 TRBV5-1 TRBD2 few TGCGCCAGCAGCTCCCCGAGCGGGACTAGAACCACCGGGGAGCTGTTTTTT CASSSPSGTRTTGELFF
TRBJ2-6 TRBV18 . . TGTGCCAGCTCCCCACTCGGGTTCCAAAACTCTGGGGCCAACGTCCTGACTTTC CASSPLGFQNSGANVLTF
TRBJ1-1 TRBV11-2 TRBD1 . TGTGCCAGCAGCTTTACCGGGACAGGTAACACTGAAGCTTTCTTT CASSFTGTGNTEAFF
TRBJ2-3 TRBV5-1 . . TGCGCCAGCAGCTTGGCCGGGCGGGGAGAGGATACGCAGTATTTT CASSLAGRGEDTQYF
TRBJ2-7 TRBV7-8 . . TGTGCCAGCATCTCCTCGGCGGGACCGCCTGGCGAGCAGTACTTC CASISSAGPPGEQYF
TRBJ2-1 TRBV27 TRBD1 . TGTGCCAGCAGTTGGGACAGGGTCTACAATGAGCAGTTCTTC CASSWDRVYNEQFF
TRBJ1-1 TRBV29-1 . . TGCAGCGTTGTAGGCAGGGCGAACACTGAAGCTTTCTTT CSVVGRANTEAFF
TRBJ1-4 TRBV29-1 TRBD1 . TGCAGCGTCCGGGGGGGACAGCCCCCAACGGGTGAAAAACTGTTTTTT CSVRGGQPPTGEKLFF
TRBJ2-5 TRBV27 . few TGTGCCAGCAGTTTATCGCAGGGCCCCCAAGAGACCCAGTACTTC CASSLSQGPQETQYF
TRBJ1-2 TRBV4-2 . . TGTGCCAGCAGCCGTGAAGGGGGATCCTATGGCTACACCTTC CASSREGGSYGYTF
TRBJ1-1 TRBV4-1 . . TGCGCCAGCAGCCAAGATCGGGGGAACACTGAAGCTTTCTTT CASSQDRGNTEAFF
TRBJ2-7 TRBV27 TRBD1 . TGTGCCAGCAGCCAAGGGACAGGGGTTTCCTACGAGCAGTACTTC CASSQGTGVSYEQYF
TRBJ2-2 TRBV7-6 TRBD2 . TGTGCCAGCAGCTCGACTAGCGGGGCGAACACCGGGGAGCTGTTTTTT CASSSTSGANTGELFF
TRBJ1-4 TRBV28 . . TGTGCCACCCACACGGGGTTTGAAAAACTGTTTTTT CATHTGFEKLFF
TRBJ1-1 TRBV7-9 . . TGTGCCAGCAGCTTAGCGGGGGGGAGAGCTTTCTTT CASSLAGGRAFF
TRBJ1-2 TRBV19 . . TGTGCCAGTTATCTTTCTAACTATGGCTACACCTTC CASYLSNYGYTF
TRBJ1-1 TRBV19 TRBD1 . TGTGCCAGCAGACAGGGGGGGAACACTGAAGCTTTCTTT CASRQGGNTEAFF
TRBJ2-1 TRBV9 TRBD2 . TGTGCCAGCAGCGTAGGAACTAGCGGCTACAATGAGCAGTTCTTC CASSVGTSGYNEQFF
TRBJ1-1 TRBV5-1 TRBD1 . TGCGCCAGCGGACAGGGAGCCTTGGCTGAAGCTTTCTTT CASGQGALAEAFF
TRBJ1-1 TRBV5-1 TRBD1 . TGCGCCAGCAGCCCGACAGGGTGTGAAGCTTTCTTT CASSPTGCEAFF
TRBJ2-7 TRBV27 . . TGTGCCAGCAGTTTATCGGCAGGGGGGTCCCACGAGCAGTACTTC CASSLSAGGSHEQYF
TRBJ1-2 TRBV6-1 . once TGTGCCAGCAGTGAAATCGCAGTCAGGTCCGACTATGGCTACACCTTC CASSEIAVRSDYGYTF
TRBJ1-2 TRBV6-1 . . TGTGCCAGCATCGGACACTCGAACTATGGCTACACCTTC CASIGHSNYGYTF
TRBJ1-4 TRBV13 TRBD1 . TGTGCCAGCAGCTTAAGGCCCGGGTGGGGGACAGATAATGAAAAACTGTTTTTT CASSLRPGWGTDNEKLFF
TRBJ2-5 TRBV30 . . TGTGCCTGGAGTGTACGGAGGGAGACCCAGTACTTC CAWSVRRETQYF
TRBJ2-3 TRBV5-8 TRBD2 . TGTGCCAGCAGCTGGGGACTAGCGGGGGCAGATACGCAGTATTTT CASSWGLAGADTQYF
TRBJ2-3 TRBV7-2 . . TGTGCCAGCAGCATGTCCTTTGGGGGCGCAGATACGCAGTATTTT CASSMSFGGADTQYF
TRBJ2-2 TRBV9 . . TGTGCCAGCAGCGCCGACAGGAACGGGGAGCTGTTTTTT CASSADRNGELFF
TRBJ1-2 TRBV7-9 TRBD1 . TGTGCCAGCAGCCCGGGACAGGGTGGAGGCTACACCTTC CASSPGQGGGYTF
TRBJ2-5 TRBV7-8 . . TGTGCCAGCAGCTATATTGGGACTCAAGAGACCCAGTACTTC CASSYIGTQETQYF
TRBJ1-1 TRBV13 . . TGTGCCAGCAGCTCCCCCATCCAAATAGACAGACCGAACACTGAAGCTTTCTTT CASSSPIQIDRPNTEAFF